This TCR beta chain derives from a study of vaccination effects on CD4 cells after COVID-19. Study summary: Each person got two doses of an mRNA SARS-CoV-2 vaccine, BNT162b2 or mRNA-1273.

This CDR3 has 16 residues. Sequencing followed a ViraFEST assay step that expanded antigen-specific CD4+ T cells with viral peptide pools. When ten to eleven days of culture had elapsed, CD4+ T cells were isolated. The study found no prior SARS-CoV-2 infection in the vaccine recipients, who tested negative for nucleocapsid antibodies. Each well held about 2 million PBMC cultured with around 9.4 ug/ml peptides and 10 IU/ml IL-2. Half the medium was swapped for IL-2 medium on days 3 and 7. In regard to this clone: Antigen: not known.

The study, taken as a whole, reports: By a late point after vaccination, infection- and vaccine-induced clones had shrunk markedly through clonal contraction.

TCRdb's copy holds only in-frame clones and misses some; the assay was immunoSEQ multiplex PCR. In the table there are around 25,000 clones, 55% to 75% of which are singletons. The source material was CD4+ T cells from PBMCs cultured with SARS-CoV-2 spike peptides, sampled before COVID-19 vaccination. The chain combines TRBV21-1 with TRBJ1-3; TRBD1 is taken as the D call from the table, unchecked against the DNA. TRBV21-1 is marked as a pseudogene. The TCR originated in a human donor who received a COVID-19 vaccine. The CDR3, as DNA: TGTGCCAGCAGCAAATGGAGTAGGGGCTCTGGAAACACCATATATTTT. Amino acids: CASSKWSRGSGNTIYF.